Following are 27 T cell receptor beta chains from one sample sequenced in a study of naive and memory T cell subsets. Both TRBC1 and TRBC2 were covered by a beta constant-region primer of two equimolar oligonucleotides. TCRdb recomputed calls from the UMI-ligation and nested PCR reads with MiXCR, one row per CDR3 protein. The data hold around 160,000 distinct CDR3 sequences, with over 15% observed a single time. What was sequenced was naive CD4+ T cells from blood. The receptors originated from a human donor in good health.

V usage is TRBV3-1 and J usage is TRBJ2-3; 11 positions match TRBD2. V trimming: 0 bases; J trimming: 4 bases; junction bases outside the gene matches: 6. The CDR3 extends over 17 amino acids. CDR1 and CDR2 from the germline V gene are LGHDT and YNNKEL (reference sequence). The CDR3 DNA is TGTGCCAGCAGCCAAGATAGGGGGACTAGCGGCGCAGATACGCAGTATTTT. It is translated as CASSQDRGTSGADTQYF.

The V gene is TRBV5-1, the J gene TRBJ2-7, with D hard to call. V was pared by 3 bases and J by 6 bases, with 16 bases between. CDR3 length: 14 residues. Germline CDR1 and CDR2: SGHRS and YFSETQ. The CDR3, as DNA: TGCGCCAGCAGCTGGAGCGACACCCAGGTCGAGCAGTACTTC. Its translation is CASSWSDTQVEQYF.

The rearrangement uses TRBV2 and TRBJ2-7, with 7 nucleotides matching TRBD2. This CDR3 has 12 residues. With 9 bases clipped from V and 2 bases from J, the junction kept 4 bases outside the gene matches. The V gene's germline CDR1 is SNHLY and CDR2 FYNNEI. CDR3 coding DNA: TGTGCCAGGGCGGGAGTGGCCTACGAGCAGTACTTC. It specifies CARAGVAYEQYF.

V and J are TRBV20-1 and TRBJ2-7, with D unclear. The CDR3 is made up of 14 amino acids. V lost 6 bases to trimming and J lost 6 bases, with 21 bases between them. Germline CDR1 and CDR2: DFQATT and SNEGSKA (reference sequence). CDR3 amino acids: CSAIDKGKSTEQYF. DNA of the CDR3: TGCAGTGCAATAGACAAGGGCAAGTCTACCGAGCAGTACTTC.

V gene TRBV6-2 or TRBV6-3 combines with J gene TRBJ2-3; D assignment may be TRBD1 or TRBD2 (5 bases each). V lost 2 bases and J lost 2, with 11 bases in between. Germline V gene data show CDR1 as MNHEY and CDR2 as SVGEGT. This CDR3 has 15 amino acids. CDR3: CASSYGTSTTDTQYF. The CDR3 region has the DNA TGTGCCAGCAGTTACGGGACGAGTACCACAGATACGCAGTATTTT.

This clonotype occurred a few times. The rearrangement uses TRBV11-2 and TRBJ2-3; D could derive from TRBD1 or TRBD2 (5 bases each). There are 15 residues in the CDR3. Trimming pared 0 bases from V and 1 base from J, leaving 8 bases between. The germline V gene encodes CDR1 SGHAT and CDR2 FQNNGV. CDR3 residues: CASSLDGTRTDTQYF. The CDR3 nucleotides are TGTGCCAGCAGCTTAGATGGGACCCGCACAGATACGCAGTATTTT. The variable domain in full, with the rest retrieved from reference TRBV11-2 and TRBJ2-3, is EAGVAQSPRYKIIEKRQSVAFWCNPISGHATLYWYQQILGQGPKLLIQFQNNGVVDDSQLPKDRFSAERLKGVDSTLKIQPAKLEDSAVYLCASSLDGTRTDTQYFGPGTRLTVL.

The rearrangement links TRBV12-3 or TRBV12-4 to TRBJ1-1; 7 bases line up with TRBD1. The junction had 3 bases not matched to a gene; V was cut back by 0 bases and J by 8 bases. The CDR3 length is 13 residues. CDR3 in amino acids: CASSLAKTGEAFF. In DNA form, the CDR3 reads TGTGCCAGCAGTTTAGCAAAGACAGGGGAAGCTTTCTTT.

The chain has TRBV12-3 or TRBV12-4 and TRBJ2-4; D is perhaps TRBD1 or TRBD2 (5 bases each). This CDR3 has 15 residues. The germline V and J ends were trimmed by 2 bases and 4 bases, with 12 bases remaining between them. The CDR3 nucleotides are TGTGCCAGCAGTTTAACCGGGACCGAGAAAAACATTCAGTACTTC. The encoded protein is CASSLTGTEKNIQYF.

CDR3 loop: CASSQDPAGGVNEQFF. CDR3 in DNA: TGCGCCAGCAGCCAAGATCCCGCGGGAGGCGTGAATGAGCAGTTCTTC. The chain uses TRBV4-3 and TRBJ2-1, with 8 bases fitting TRBD2. From germline, CDR1 is LGHNA and CDR2 YSLEER. V lost 0 bases to trimming and J lost 7 bases; unmatched junction nucleotides: 8. The CDR3 runs 16 residues.

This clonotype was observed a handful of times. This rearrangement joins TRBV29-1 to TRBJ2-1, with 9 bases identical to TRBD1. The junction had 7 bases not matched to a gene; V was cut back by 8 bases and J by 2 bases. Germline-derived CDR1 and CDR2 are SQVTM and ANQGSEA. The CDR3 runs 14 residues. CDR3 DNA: TGCAGCTCTGAACAGGGGGCCCCCTACAATGAGCAGTTCTTC. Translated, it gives CSSEQGAPYNEQFF.

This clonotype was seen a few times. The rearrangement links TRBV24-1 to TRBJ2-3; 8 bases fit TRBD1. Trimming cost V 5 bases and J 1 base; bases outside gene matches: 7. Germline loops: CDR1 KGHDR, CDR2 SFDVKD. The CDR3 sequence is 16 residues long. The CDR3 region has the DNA TGTGCCACCAGTGCCGGAACAGGGGGTGGCACAGATACGCAGTATTTT. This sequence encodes CATSAGTGGGTDTQYF.

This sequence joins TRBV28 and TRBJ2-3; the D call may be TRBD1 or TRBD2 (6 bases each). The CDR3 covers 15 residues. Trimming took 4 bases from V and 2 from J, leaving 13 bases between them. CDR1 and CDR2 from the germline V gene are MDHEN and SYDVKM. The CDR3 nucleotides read TGTGCCAGCAGTTCGGGGGCACAAACCACAGATACGCAGTATTTT. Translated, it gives CASSSGAQTTDTQYF.

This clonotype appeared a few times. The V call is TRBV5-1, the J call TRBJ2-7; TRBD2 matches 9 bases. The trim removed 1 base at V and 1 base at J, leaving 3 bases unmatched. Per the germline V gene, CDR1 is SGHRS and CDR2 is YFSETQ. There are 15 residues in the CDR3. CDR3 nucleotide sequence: TGCGCCAGCAGCTTGAGCGGGAGGTCGTCCTACGAGCAGTACTTC. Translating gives CASSLSGRSSYEQYF.

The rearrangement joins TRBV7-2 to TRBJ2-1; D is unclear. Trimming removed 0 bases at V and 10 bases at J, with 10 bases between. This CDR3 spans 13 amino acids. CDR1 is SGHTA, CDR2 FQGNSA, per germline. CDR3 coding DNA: TGTGCCAGCAGCTTAGCGGTTGCGAGGGAGCAGTTCTTC. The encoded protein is CASSLAVAREQFF.

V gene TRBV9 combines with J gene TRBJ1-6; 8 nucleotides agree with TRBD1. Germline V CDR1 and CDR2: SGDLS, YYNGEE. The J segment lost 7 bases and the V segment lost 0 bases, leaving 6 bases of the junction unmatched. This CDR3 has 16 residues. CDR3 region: CASSVEGGQGNSPLHF. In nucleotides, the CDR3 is TGTGCCAGCAGCGTAGAGGGTGGACAGGGCAATTCACCCCTCCACTTT.

The chain's CDR3 is CSARDGRASTDTQYF. The CDR3 DNA is TGCAGTGCTAGAGATGGGCGGGCGAGCACAGATACGCAGTATTTT. This chain connects TRBV20-1 to TRBJ2-3; D might be TRBD2 (5 bases). CDR3 size: 15 residues. The germline gives CDR1 DFQATT, CDR2 SNEGSKA (reference sequence). Trimming removed 0 bases at V and 0 bases at J, with 10 bases between.

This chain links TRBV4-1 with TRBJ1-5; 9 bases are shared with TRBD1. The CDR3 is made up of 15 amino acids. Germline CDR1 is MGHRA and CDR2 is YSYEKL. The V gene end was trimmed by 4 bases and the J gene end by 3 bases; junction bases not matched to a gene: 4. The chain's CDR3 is CASSPRTGDNQPQHF. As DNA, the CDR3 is TGCGCCAGCAGCCCGCGGACAGGGGACAATCAGCCCCAGCATTTT.

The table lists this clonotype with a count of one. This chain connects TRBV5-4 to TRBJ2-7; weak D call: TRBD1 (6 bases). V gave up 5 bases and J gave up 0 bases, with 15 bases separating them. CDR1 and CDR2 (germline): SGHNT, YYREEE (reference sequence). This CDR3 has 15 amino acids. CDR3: CASRLDSGYSYEQYF. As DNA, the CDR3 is TGTGCCAGCAGGCTGGACAGCGGTTACTCCTACGAGCAGTACTTC.

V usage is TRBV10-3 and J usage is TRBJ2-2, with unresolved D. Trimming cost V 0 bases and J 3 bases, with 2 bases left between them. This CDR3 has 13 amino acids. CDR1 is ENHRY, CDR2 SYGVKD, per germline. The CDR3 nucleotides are TGTGCCATCAGTGAGTCCTACACCGGGGAGCTGTTTTTT. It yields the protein CAISESYTGELFF.

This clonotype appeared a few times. The CDR3 sequence: CASSSPYNEQFF. The CDR3 nucleotides are TGTGCCAGCAGTTCACCCTACAATGAGCAGTTCTTC. V gene TRBV9 combines with J gene TRBJ2-1; D remains ambiguous. Germline V gene data show CDR1 as SGDLS and CDR2 as YYNGEE. Trimming cost V 5 bases and J 2 bases, with 5 bases left between them. The CDR3 is 12 amino acids.

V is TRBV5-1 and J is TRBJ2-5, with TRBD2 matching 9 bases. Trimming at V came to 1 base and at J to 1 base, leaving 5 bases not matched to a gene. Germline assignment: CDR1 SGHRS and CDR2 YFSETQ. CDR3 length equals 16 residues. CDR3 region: CASSLLAGVFQETQYF. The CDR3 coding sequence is TGCGCCAGCAGCTTGTTAGCGGGAGTTTTCCAAGAGACCCAGTACTTC.

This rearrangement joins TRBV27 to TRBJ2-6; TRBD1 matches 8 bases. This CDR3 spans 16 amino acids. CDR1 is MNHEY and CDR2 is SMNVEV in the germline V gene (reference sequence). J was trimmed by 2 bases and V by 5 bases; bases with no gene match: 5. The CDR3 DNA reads TGTGCCAGCAGTCGGACAGGGAGAACTGGGGCCAACGTCCTGACTTTC. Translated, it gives CASSRTGRTGANVLTF.

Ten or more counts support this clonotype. CDR3 in DNA: TGCGCCAGCAGTCGGGACAGGCGAGCGGATGGCTACACCTTC. Translation gives CASSRDRRADGYTF. The V and J genes are TRBV4-1 and TRBJ1-2, with TRBD1 matching 8 bases. After removal of 6 bases from V and 6 bases from J, the junction contained 9 bases not matched to a gene. Germline loops: CDR1 MGHRA, CDR2 YSYEKL. The CDR3 covers 14 residues.

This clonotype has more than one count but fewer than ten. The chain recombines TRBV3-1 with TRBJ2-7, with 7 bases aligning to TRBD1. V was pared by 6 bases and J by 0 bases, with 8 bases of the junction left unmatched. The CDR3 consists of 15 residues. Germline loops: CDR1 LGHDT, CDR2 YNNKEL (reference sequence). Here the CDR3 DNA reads TGTGCCAGCAGGCCCAACAGGGGCGGCTCCTACGAGCAGTACTTC. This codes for CASRPNRGGSYEQYF.

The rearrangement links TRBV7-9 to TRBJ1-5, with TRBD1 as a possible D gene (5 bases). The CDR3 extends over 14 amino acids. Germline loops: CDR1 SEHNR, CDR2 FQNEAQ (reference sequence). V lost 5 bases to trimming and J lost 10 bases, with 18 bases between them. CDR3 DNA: TGTGCCAGCAGCCGGGACGGGCCTCGAGATCCCCAGCATTTT. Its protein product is CASSRDGPRDPQHF.

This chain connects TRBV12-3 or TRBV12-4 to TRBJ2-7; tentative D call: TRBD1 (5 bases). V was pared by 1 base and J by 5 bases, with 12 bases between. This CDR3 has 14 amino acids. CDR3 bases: TGTGCCAGCAGTTTAGGCAGGGTCCCCCACGAGCAGTACTTC. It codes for CASSLGRVPHEQYF.

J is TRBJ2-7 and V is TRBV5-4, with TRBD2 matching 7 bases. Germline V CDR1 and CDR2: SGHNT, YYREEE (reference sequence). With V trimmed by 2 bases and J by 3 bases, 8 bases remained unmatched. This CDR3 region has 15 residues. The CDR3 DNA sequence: TGTGCCAGCAGCTTTCCAGCGGGGTCGGGCTACGAGCAGTACTTC. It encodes CASSFPAGSGYEQYF.